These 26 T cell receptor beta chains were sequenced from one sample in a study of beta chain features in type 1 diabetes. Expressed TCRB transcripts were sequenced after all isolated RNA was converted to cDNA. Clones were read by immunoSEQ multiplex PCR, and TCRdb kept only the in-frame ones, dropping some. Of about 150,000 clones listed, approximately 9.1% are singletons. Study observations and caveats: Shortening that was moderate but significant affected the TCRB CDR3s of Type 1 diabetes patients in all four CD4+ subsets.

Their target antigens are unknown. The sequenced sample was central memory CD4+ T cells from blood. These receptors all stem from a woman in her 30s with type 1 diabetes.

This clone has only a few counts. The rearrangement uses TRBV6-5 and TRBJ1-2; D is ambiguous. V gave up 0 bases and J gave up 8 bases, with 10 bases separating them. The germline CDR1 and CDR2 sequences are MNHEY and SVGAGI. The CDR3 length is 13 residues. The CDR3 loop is CASSYSSGEGYTF. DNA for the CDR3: TGTGCCAGCAGTTACTCATCCGGAGAGGGCTACACCTTC.

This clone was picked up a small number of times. The CDR3 bases are TGCGCCAGCAGCTTGGCGGGGAGGGATCAGCCCCAGCATTTT. Translating it yields CASSLAGRDQPQHF. The chain has TRBV5-1 and TRBJ1-5, with D hard to call. Germline lookup yields CDR1 SGHRS and CDR2 YFSETQ. The V end lost 0 bases, the J end lost 5 bases, and 9 bases lay between the germline ends. This CDR3 has 14 residues.

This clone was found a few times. CDR3 nucleotide sequence: TGTGCCAGCAGCGTAGGGGAGGGGAGAGGAACTGAAGCTTTCTTT. It translates to CASSVGEGRGTEAFF. This rearrangement joins TRBV9 to TRBJ1-1; D possibly corresponds to TRBD1 (5 bases). The germline CDR1 and CDR2 sequences are SGDLS and YYNGEE. The CDR3 sequence is 15 residues long. Trimming stripped 0 bases from V and 5 bases from J, with 14 bases between.

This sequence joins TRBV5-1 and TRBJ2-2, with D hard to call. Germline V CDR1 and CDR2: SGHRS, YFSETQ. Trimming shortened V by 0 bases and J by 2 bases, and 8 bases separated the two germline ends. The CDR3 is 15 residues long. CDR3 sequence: CASSLATDNTGELFF. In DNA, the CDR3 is TGCGCCAGCAGCTTGGCCACAGATAACACCGGGGAGCTGTTTTTT.

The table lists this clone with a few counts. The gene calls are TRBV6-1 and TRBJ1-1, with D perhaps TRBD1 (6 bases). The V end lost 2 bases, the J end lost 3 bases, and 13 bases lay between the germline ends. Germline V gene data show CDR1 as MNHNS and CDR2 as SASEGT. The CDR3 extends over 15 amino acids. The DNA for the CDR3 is TGTGCCAGCAGTGAACGTGGGGGCGGTTACACTGAAGCTTTCTTT. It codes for CASSERGGGYTEAFF.

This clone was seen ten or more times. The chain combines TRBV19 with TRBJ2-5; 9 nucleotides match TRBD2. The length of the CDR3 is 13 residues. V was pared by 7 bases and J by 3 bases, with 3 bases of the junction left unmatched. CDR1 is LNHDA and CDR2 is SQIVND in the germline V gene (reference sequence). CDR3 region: CASMPSGEETQYF. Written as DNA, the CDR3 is TGTGCCAGTATGCCTAGCGGGGAAGAGACCCAGTACTTC.

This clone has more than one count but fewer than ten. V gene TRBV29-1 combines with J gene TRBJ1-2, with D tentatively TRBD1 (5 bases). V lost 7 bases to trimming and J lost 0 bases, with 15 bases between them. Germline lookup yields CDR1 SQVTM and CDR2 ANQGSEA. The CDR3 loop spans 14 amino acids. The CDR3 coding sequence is TGCAGCGCTGATCACACGACAGCTAACTATGGCTACACCTTC. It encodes CSADHTTANYGYTF.

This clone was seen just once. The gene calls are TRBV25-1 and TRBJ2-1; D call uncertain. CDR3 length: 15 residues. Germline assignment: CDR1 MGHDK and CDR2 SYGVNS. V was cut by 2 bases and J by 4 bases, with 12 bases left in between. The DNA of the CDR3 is TGTGCCAGCAGTGAAGTAGCAGATAATTACAATGAGCAGTTCTTC. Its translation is CASSEVADNYNEQFF.

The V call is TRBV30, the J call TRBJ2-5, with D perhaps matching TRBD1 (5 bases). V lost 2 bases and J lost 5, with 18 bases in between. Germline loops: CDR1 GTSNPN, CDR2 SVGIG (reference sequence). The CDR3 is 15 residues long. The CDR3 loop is CAWSPPGPREETQYF. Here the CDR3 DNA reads TGTGCCTGGAGTCCCCCAGGGCCGCGCGAGGAGACCCAGTACTTC.

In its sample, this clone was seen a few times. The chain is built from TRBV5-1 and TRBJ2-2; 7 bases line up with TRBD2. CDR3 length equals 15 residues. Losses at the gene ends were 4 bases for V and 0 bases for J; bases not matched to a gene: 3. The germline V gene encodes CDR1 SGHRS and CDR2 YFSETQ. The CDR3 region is CASSGLVTNTGELFF. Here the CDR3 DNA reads TGCGCCAGCAGCGGACTAGTCACGAACACCGGGGAGCTGTTTTTT.

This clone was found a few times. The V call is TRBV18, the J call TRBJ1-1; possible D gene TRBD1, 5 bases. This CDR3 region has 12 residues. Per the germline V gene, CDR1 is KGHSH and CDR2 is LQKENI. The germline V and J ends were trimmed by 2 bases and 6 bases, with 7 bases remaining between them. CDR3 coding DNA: TGTGCCAGCTCACCAGGGGGGGCTGAAGCTTTCTTT. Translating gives CASSPGGAEAFF.

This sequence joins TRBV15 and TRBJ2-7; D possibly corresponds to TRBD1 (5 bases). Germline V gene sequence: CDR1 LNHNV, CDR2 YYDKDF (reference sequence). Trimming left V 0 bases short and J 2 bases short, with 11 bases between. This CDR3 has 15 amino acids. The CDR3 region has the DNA TGTGCCACCAGCAGAGATTCACAGGTTGCCTACGAGCAGTACTTC. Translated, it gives CATSRDSQVAYEQYF.

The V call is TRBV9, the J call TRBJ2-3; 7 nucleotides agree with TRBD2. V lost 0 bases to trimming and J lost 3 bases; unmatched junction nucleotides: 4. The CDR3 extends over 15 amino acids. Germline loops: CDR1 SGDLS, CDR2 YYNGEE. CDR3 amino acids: CASSVGRGWTDTQYF. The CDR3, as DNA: TGTGCCAGCAGCGTAGGGCGGGGGTGGACAGATACGCAGTATTTT.

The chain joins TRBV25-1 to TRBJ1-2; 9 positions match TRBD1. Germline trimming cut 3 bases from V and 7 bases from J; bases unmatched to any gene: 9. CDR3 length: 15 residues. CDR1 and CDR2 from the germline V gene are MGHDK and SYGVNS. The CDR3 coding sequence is TGTGCCAGCAGTGATCCGGGACAGGGAGTAGGTGGCTACACCTTC. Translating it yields CASSDPGQGVGGYTF.

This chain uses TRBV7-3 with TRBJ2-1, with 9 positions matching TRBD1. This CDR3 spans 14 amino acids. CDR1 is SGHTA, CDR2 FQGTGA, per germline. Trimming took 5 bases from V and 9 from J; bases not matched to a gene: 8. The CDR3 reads CASSMGQGEGEQFF. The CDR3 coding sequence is TGTGCCAGCAGCATGGGACAGGGTGAGGGTGAGCAGTTCTTC.

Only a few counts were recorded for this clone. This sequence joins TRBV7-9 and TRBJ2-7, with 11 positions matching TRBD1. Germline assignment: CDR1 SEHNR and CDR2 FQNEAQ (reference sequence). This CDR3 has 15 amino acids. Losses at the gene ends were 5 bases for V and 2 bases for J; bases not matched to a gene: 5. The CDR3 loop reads CASSVRDRGTYEQYF. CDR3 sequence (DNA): TGTGCCAGCAGCGTCCGGGACAGGGGGACCTACGAGCAGTACTTC.

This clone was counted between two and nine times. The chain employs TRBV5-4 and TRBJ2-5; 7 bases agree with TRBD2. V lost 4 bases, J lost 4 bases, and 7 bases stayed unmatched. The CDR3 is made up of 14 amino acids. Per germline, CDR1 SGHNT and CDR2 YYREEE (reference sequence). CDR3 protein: CASSREDGAETQYF. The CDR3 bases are TGTGCCAGCAGCCGGGAGGACGGGGCAGAGACCCAGTACTTC.

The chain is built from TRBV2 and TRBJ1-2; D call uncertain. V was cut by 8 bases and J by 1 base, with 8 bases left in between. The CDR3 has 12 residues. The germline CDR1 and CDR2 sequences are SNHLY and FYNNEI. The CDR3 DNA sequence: TGTGCCAGCCGGGTCCGTAACTATGGCTACACCTTC. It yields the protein CASRVRNYGYTF.

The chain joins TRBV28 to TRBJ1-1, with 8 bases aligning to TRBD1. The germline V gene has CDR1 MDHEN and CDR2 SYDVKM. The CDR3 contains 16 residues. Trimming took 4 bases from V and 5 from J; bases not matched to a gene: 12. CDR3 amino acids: CASSSHPTGAGTEAFF. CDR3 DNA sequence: TGTGCCAGCAGTTCGCATCCGACAGGGGCAGGGACTGAAGCTTTCTTT.

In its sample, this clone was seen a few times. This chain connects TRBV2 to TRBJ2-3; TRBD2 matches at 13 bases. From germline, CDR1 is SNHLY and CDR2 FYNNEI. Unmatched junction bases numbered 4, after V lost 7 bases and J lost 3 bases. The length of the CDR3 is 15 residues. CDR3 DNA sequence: TGTGCCAGCACGCGGACTAGCGGGAGTACAGATACGCAGTATTTT. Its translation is CASTRTSGSTDTQYF.

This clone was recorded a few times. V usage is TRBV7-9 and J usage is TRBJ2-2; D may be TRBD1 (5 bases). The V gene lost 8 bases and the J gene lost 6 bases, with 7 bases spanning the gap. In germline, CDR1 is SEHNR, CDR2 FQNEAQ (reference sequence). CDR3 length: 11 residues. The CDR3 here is CASGAPGELFF. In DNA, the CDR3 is TGTGCCAGCGGGGCGCCCGGGGAGCTGTTTTTT.

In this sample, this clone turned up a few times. Written as DNA, the CDR3 is TGTGCCAGCAGCTTAGACGGGAGGGCCCCAGATACGCAGTATTTT. It codes for CASSLDGRAPDTQYF. The J gene is TRBJ2-3, the V gene TRBV7-2; 8 bases align to TRBD2. The germline V gene has CDR1 SGHTA and CDR2 FQGNSA. Trimming removed 1 base from V and 4 bases from J; junction bases left unmatched: 4. The CDR3 has 15 amino acids. The complete variable domain, with remaining parts taken from reference TRBV7-2 and TRBJ2-3, reads GAGVSQSPSNKVTEKGKDVELRCDPISGHTALYWYRQSLGQGLEFLIYFQGNSAPDKSGLPSDRFSAERTGGSVSTLTIQRTQQEDSAVYLCASSLDGRAPDTQYFGPGTRLTVL.

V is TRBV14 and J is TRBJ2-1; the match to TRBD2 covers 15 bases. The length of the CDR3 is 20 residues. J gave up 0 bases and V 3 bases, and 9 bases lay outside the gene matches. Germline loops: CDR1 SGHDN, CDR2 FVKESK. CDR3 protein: CASSHGTSGRYQSSYNEQFF. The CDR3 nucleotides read TGTGCCAGCAGCCACGGGACTAGCGGGAGGTACCAGAGCTCCTACAATGAGCAGTTCTTC.

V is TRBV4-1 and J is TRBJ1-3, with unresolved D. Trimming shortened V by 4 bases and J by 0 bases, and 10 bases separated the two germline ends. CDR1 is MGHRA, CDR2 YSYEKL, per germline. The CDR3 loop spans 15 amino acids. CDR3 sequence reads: CASSRTGSSGNTIYF. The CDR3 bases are TGCGCCAGCAGCCGTACCGGGTCCTCTGGAAACACCATATATTTT.

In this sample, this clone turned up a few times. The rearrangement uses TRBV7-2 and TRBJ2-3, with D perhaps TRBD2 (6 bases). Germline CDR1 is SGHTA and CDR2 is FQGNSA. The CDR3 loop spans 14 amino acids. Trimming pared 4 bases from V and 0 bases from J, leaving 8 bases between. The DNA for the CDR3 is TGTGCCAGCAGCTCGGGACTTAGCACAGATACGCAGTATTTT. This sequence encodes CASSSGLSTDTQYF. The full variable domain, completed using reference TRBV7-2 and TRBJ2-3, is GAGVSQSPSNKVTEKGKDVELRCDPISGHTALYWYRQSLGQGLEFLIYFQGNSAPDKSGLPSDRFSAERTGGSVSTLTIQRTQQEDSAVYLCASSSGLSTDTQYFGPGTRLTVL.

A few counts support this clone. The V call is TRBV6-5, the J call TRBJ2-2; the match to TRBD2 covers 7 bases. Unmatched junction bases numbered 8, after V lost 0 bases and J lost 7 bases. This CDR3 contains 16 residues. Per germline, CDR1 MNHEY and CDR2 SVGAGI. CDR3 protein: CASSYSIGPGGGELFF. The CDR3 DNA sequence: TGTGCCAGCAGTTACTCGATTGGGCCGGGGGGCGGGGAGCTGTTTTTT.